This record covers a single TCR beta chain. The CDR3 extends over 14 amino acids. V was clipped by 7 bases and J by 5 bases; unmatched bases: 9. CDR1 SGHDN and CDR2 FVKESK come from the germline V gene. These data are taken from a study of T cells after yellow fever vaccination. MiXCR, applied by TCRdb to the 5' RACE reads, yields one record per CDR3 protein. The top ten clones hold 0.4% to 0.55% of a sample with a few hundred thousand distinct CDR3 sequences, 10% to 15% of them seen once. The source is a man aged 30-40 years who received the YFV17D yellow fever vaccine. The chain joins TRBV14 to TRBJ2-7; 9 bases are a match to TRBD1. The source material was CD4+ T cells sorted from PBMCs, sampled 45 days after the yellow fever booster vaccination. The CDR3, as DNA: TGTGCCAGCAAACAGGGGGCGCTGAGCCACGAGCAGTACTTC. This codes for CASKQGALSHEQYF.